This T cell receptor beta chain was sequenced during a study of CD8+CD57+ T cells in acquired aplastic anemia. Whole-study context: Across the sorted CD4+ and CD8+ cells, DNA amounts averaged about 3.1 ug. Healthy donor sequencing depth: 10 million to 10.8 million CD4+, approximately 11 million CD8+ reads.

This clonotype was counted many times. Its specificity is unknown. Per germline, CDR1 LNHDA and CDR2 SQIVND (reference sequence). V dropped 10 bases and J dropped 3 bases, with 15 bases sitting between them. The CDR3 is 14 amino acids. Profiling of TCR beta VDJ combinations and CDR3 sequences used genomic DNA as template. TCRdb ran MiXCR on the reads and lists one entry per CDR3 protein. In the table there are fewer than 250,000 distinct CDR3 sequences, about 53% of which are singletons. Study-wide points: About 27 CD8+ CDR3 sequences were shared between patients and controls.

This receptor was obtained from a human donor in good health, serving as a control. Source material: sorted CD4+, CD8+, or CD8+CD57+ T cells (not recorded which) from PBMCs. V is TRBV19 and J is TRBJ1-4, with D uncertain. CDR3 coding DNA: TGTGCCACGTCACCCCTGATGGCTAATGAAAAACTGTTTTTT. Protein: CATSPLMANEKLFF.